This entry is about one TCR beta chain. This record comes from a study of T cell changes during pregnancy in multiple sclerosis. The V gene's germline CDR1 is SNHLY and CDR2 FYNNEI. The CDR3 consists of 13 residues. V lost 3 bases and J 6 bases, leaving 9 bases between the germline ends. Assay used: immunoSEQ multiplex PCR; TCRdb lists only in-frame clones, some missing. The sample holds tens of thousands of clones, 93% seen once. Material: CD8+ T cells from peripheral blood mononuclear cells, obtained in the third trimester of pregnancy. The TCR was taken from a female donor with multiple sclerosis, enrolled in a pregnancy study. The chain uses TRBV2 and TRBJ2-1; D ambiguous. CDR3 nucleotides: TGTGCCAGCAGTGAGGGCTACCGCAATGAGCAGTTCTTC. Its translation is CASSEGYRNEQFF.